The rows below give T cell receptor beta chains drawn from one sample of a study of T-cell reconstitution after alpha-beta-depleted transplantation in children. TCRdb re-called the PCR reads through MiXCR, storing one row per CDR3 protein. The sample includes roughly 120,000 distinct CDR3 sequences, more than 20% of them seen just once. The sequences come from PBMCs, mostly from graft donor cells, collected 180 days after TCRalphabeta/CD19-depleted stem cell transplant. The receptors stem from a male patient between 2 and 15 years old who had a stem cell transplant for chronic granulomatous disease, so the T cells may come from the graft donor. The CDR3 runs from the conserved cysteine through the conserved F or W. Fields, in order: CDR3 DNA, CDR3 protein, J gene, V gene, clone size, D gene. A D gene is named only where the DNA matches it firmly. Size tells how often a clone was seen (once, few, many) or the class of an expanded clone, and some rows leave it out.

CDR3 DNA: TGTGCCAGCAGCTCTTCGGTATTAGGGTGGCGGGAGGGCCTCAGTGAGCAGTTCTTC; CDR3 protein: CASSSSVLGWREGLSEQFF; J gene: TRBJ2-1; V gene: TRBV7-8; clone size: many; D gene: TRBD2
CDR3 DNA: TGCGCCAGCAGCCAAGCTCCAACAAGGTCAAACACTGAAGCTTTCTTT; CDR3 protein: CASSQAPTRSNTEAFF; J gene: TRBJ1-1; V gene: TRBV4-1; clone size: few; D gene: NA
CDR3 DNA: TGTGCCAGCAGCCAAAAGGGCACAGGGGGAATCAATGAGCAGTTCTTC; CDR3 protein: CASSQKGTGGINEQFF; J gene: TRBJ2-1; V gene: TRBV4-2; clone size: many; D gene: TRBD1
CDR3 DNA: TGTGCCAGCAGGGACTATTTGGGGCGAATCACAGATACGCAGTATTTT; CDR3 protein: CASRDYLGRITDTQYF; J gene: TRBJ2-3; V gene: TRBV27; clone size: many; D gene: NA
CDR3 DNA: TGTGCCAGCAGTTTAAGGGACAGCAATTCACCCCTCCACTTT; CDR3 protein: CASSLRDSNSPLHF; J gene: TRBJ1-6; V gene: TRBV12-3/TRBV12-4; clone size: many; D gene: TRBD1
CDR3 DNA: TGTGCCACCTGCTCGCAGGGGGTCTACAATGAGCAGTTCTTC; CDR3 protein: CATCSQGVYNEQFF; J gene: TRBJ2-1; V gene: TRBV27; clone size: many; D gene: TRBD1
CDR3 DNA: TGTGCCAGCAGCGTCGGGACAGGGTCGTCGGGCTACACCTTC; CDR3 protein: CASSVGTGSSGYTF; J gene: TRBJ1-2; V gene: TRBV5-4; clone size: few; D gene: TRBD1
CDR3 DNA: TGCGCCAGCAGCCAGTTAACGGGGGGGTGGTCACCCCTCCACTTT; CDR3 protein: CASSQLTGGWSPLHF; J gene: TRBJ1-6; V gene: TRBV4-3; clone size: few; D gene: NA
CDR3 DNA: TGTGCCAGCAGTGACCCCCGGACAGTCTACGAGCAGTACTTC; CDR3 protein: CASSDPRTVYEQYF; J gene: TRBJ2-7; V gene: TRBV25-1; clone size: NA; D gene: NA
CDR3 DNA: TGTGCCATCAGTGATGTTATGGGGGAGCAGTACTTC; CDR3 protein: CAISDVMGEQYF; J gene: TRBJ2-7; V gene: TRBV10-3; clone size: many; D gene: NA
CDR3 DNA: TGTGCCAGCACCCAGCAGGGGGTGACCGGGGAGCTGTTTTTT; CDR3 protein: CASTQQGVTGELFF; J gene: TRBJ2-2; V gene: TRBV5-4; clone size: NA; D gene: TRBD1
CDR3 DNA: TGTGCCAGCAGCTACGCGGGGATTACCTACGAGCAGTACTTC; CDR3 protein: CASSYAGITYEQYF; J gene: TRBJ2-7; V gene: TRBV7-2; clone size: NA; D gene: NA
CDR3 DNA: TGCGCCAGCAAAGAAAACAGGGGCTCTGGGGCCAACGTCCTGACTTTC; CDR3 protein: CASKENRGSGANVLTF; J gene: TRBJ2-6; V gene: TRBV10-2; clone size: NA; D gene: TRBD1
CDR3 DNA: TGTGCCACCAGCAGGGACAGGGCGTTTGGAGATACGCAGTATTTT; CDR3 protein: CATSRDRAFGDTQYF; J gene: TRBJ2-3; V gene: TRBV15; clone size: NA; D gene: TRBD1
CDR3 DNA: TGTGCCAGCAGAATGGCCGGGACCACCTGGCATTTT; CDR3 protein: CASRMAGTTWHF; J gene: TRBJ1-5; V gene: TRBV28; clone size: NA; D gene: NA
CDR3 DNA: TGTGCCAGCAGTTTAAGTGGGACTAGCGGGAGTGGGCAGTACTTC; CDR3 protein: CASSLSGTSGSGQYF; J gene: TRBJ2-7; V gene: TRBV12-3/TRBV12-4; clone size: few; D gene: TRBD2
CDR3 DNA: TGTGCCAGCAGTCTCGGACTAGCGGGGAACAATGAGCAGTTCTTC; CDR3 protein: CASSLGLAGNNEQFF; J gene: TRBJ2-1; V gene: TRBV27; clone size: many; D gene: TRBD2
CDR3 DNA: TGCAGTGCTGAAACTAGCGGGGGGGCGTATTCCTACAATGAGCAGTTCTTC; CDR3 protein: CSAETSGGAYSYNEQFF; J gene: TRBJ2-1; V gene: TRBV20-1; clone size: NA; D gene: TRBD2
CDR3 DNA: TGCAGTGCTAGAGATGTGTGGGGGAGGGGCACAGATACGCAGTATTTT; CDR3 protein: CSARDVWGRGTDTQYF; J gene: TRBJ2-3; V gene: TRBV20-1; clone size: NA; D gene: TRBD2
CDR3 DNA: TGCAGCGTGGGGGAGGGAGGCAATGAGCAGTTCTTC; CDR3 protein: CSVGEGGNEQFF; J gene: TRBJ2-1; V gene: TRBV29-1; clone size: many; D gene: TRBD2
CDR3 DNA: TGTGCCAGCAGCCAACTCGGGACGGTGGTTTCCGCTTTCTTT; CDR3 protein: CASSQLGTVVSAFF; J gene: TRBJ1-1; V gene: TRBV4-2; clone size: NA; D gene: NA
CDR3 DNA: TGCAGCGTTAAACAGGGGAACACTGAAGCTTTCTTT; CDR3 protein: CSVKQGNTEAFF; J gene: TRBJ1-1; V gene: TRBV29-1; clone size: few; D gene: NA
CDR3 DNA: TGTGCCAGCAGTGAGGGACACTCTAGCACAGATACGCAGTATTTT; CDR3 protein: CASSEGHSSTDTQYF; J gene: TRBJ2-3; V gene: TRBV12-3/TRBV12-4; clone size: many; D gene: NA
CDR3 DNA: TGTGCCAGCAGTGAATGGCACAATGAGCAGTTCTTC; CDR3 protein: CASSEWHNEQFF; J gene: TRBJ2-1; V gene: TRBV2; clone size: NA; D gene: NA
CDR3 DNA: TGTGCCAGCAGTTTTCCCGACCGCAAGAACACCGGGGAGCTGTTTTTT; CDR3 protein: CASSFPDRKNTGELFF; J gene: TRBJ2-2; V gene: TRBV12-3/TRBV12-4; clone size: NA; D gene: NA
CDR3 DNA: TGTGCCAGCAGCTCCCGACAGGGTCCCTACGAGCAGTACTTC; CDR3 protein: CASSSRQGPYEQYF; J gene: TRBJ2-7; V gene: TRBV7-2; clone size: NA; D gene: TRBD1
CDR3 DNA: TGTGCCAGCAGCTCTAGGACTGTCCCCCTATACGAGCAGTACTTC; CDR3 protein: CASSSRTVPLYEQYF; J gene: TRBJ2-7; V gene: TRBV5-6; clone size: few; D gene: NA
CDR3 DNA: TGTGCCAGCAGCTTTCGGGCAGGGAGTAGCAATGAGCAGTTCTTC; CDR3 protein: CASSFRAGSSNEQFF; J gene: TRBJ2-1; V gene: TRBV7-6; clone size: many; D gene: NA
CDR3 DNA: TGTGCCAGCAGCAGAACCGGGACTAGTCAGGGTGAGCAGTTCTTC; CDR3 protein: CASSRTGTSQGEQFF; J gene: TRBJ2-1; V gene: TRBV7-2; clone size: NA; D gene: TRBD2
CDR3 DNA: TGCAGTGCTAGAGATTCTGCCGACAAAAACATTCAGTACTTC; CDR3 protein: CSARDSADKNIQYF; J gene: TRBJ2-4; V gene: TRBV20-1; clone size: many; D gene: NA
CDR3 DNA: TGTGCCAGCAGCTTGCCGGGTCTGAACACTGAAGCTTTCTTT; CDR3 protein: CASSLPGLNTEAFF; J gene: TRBJ1-1; V gene: TRBV7-2; clone size: many; D gene: NA
CDR3 DNA: TGTGCCAGCAGTGATCTGACAGGGATCACCGGGGAGCTGTTTTTT; CDR3 protein: CASSDLTGITGELFF; J gene: TRBJ2-2; V gene: TRBV6-1; clone size: NA; D gene: TRBD1
CDR3 DNA: TGTGCCAGCAGCTTGGACACCAATCTCCCCGAGCAGTACTTC; CDR3 protein: CASSLDTNLPEQYF; J gene: TRBJ2-7; V gene: TRBV5-6; clone size: few; D gene: NA
CDR3 DNA: TGTGCCAGCAGTTGTTCCAGCGGGTACACGAACACCGGGGAGCTATTTTTT; CDR3 protein: CASSCSSGYTNTGELFF; J gene: TRBJ2-2; V gene: TRBV6-5; clone size: NA; D gene: NA
CDR3 DNA: TGCAGCGTTGTGGGACTAGCGGGAGGTGAGACCCAGTACTTC; CDR3 protein: CSVVGLAGGETQYF; J gene: TRBJ2-5; V gene: TRBV29-1; clone size: many; D gene: TRBD2
CDR3 DNA: TGTGCCAGCCGGGACCGCTACTATGGCTACACCTTC; CDR3 protein: CASRDRYYGYTF; J gene: TRBJ1-2; V gene: TRBV25-1; clone size: NA; D gene: NA
CDR3 DNA: TGCAGTGCTAGACCCCAGGGGGCCCTCTCTGGGGCCAACGTCCTGACTTTC; CDR3 protein: CSARPQGALSGANVLTF; J gene: TRBJ2-6; V gene: TRBV20-1; clone size: many; D gene: TRBD1
CDR3 DNA: TGTGCCAGCAGTTCTCGCATCCGGGGACTAGCGGGGGGGACCTACGAGCAGTACTTC; CDR3 protein: CASSSRIRGLAGGTYEQYF; J gene: TRBJ2-7; V gene: TRBV12-3/TRBV12-4; clone size: many; D gene: TRBD2
CDR3 DNA: TGCAGCGCAGCCCAGGTTGGGCCCTACGAGCAGTACTTC; CDR3 protein: CSAAQVGPYEQYF; J gene: TRBJ2-7; V gene: TRBV29-1; clone size: many; D gene: NA
CDR3 DNA: TGCAGTGCGCCGGCCAGACAGGTCGCAGCCCTCACCGGGGAGCTGTTTTTT; CDR3 protein: CSAPARQVAALTGELFF; J gene: TRBJ2-2; V gene: TRBV20-1; clone size: NA; D gene: NA
CDR3 DNA: TGTGCCAGTAGTATACAGGGCTCCTACGAGCAGTACTTC; CDR3 protein: CASSIQGSYEQYF; J gene: TRBJ2-7; V gene: TRBV19; clone size: NA; D gene: NA
CDR3 DNA: TGTGCCAGCAGTCGTAAAGGACTAAAGAGGGCAGATACGCAGTATTTT; CDR3 protein: CASSRKGLKRADTQYF; J gene: TRBJ2-3; V gene: TRBV28; clone size: many; D gene: NA
CDR3 DNA: TGCGCCAGCAGCTTGGCCCTCACCCATCAAGAGACCCAGTACTTC; CDR3 protein: CASSLALTHQETQYF; J gene: TRBJ2-5; V gene: TRBV5-1; clone size: few; D gene: NA
CDR3 DNA: TGTGCCATCAGTGACTCCTACGAGCAGTACTTC; CDR3 protein: CAISDSYEQYF; J gene: TRBJ2-7; V gene: TRBV10-3; clone size: many; D gene: NA
CDR3 DNA: TGTGCCATCAGTGAGCGGGAATTTGAGCAGTACTTC; CDR3 protein: CAISEREFEQYF; J gene: TRBJ2-7; V gene: TRBV10-3; clone size: NA; D gene: NA
CDR3 DNA: TGTGCCAGCAGTTTTTCGATCGGGGCATGGACCTACGAGCAGTACTTC; CDR3 protein: CASSFSIGAWTYEQYF; J gene: TRBJ2-7; V gene: TRBV12-3/TRBV12-4; clone size: many; D gene: NA
CDR3 DNA: TGTGCCAGCAGGGGGGGGACGGTTAGCAATCAGCCCCAGCATTTT; CDR3 protein: CASRGGTVSNQPQHF; J gene: TRBJ1-5; V gene: TRBV12-3/TRBV12-4; clone size: many; D gene: NA